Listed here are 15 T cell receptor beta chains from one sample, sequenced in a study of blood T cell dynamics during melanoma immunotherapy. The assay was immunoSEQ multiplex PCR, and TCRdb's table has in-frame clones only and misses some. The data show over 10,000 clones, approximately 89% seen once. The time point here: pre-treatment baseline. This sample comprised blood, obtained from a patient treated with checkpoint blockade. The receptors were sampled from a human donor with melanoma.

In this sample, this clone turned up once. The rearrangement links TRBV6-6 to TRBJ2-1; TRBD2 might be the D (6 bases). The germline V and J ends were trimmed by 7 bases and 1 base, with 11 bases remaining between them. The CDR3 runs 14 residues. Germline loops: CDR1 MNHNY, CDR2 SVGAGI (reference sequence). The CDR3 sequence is CASTLAESYNEQFF. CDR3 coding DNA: TGTGCCAGCACCTTAGCGGAGTCCTACAATGAGCAGTTCTTC.

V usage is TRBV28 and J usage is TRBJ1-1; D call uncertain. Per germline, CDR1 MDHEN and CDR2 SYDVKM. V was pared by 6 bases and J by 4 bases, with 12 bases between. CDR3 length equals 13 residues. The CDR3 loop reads CASSPAGGTEAFF. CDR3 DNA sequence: TGTGCCAGCAGCCCGGCGGGAGGCACTGAAGCTTTCTTT.

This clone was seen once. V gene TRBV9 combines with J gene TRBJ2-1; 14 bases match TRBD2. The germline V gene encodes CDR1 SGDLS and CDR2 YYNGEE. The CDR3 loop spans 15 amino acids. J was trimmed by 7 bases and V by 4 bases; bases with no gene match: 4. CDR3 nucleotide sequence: TGTGCCAGCAGCCTAAGGACTAGCGGGAGGAATGAGCAGTTCTTC. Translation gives CASSLRTSGRNEQFF.

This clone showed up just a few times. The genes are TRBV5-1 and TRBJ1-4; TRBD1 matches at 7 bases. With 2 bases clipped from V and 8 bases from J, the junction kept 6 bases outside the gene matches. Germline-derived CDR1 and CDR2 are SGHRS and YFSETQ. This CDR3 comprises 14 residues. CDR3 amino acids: CASSLQGSDEKLFF. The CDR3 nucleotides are TGCGCCAGCAGCTTACAGGGGAGTGACGAAAAACTGTTTTTT.

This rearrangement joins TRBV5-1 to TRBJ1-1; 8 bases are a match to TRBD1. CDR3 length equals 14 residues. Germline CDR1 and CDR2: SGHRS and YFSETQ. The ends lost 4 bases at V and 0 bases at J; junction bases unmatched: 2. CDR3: CASSVTGVNTEAFF. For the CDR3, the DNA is TGCGCCAGCAGCGTGACAGGGGTGAACACTGAAGCTTTCTTT.

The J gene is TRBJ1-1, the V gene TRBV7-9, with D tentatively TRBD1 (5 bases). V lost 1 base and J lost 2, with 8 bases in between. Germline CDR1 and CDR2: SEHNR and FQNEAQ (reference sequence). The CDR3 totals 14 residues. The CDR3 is CASSLGQQNTEAFF. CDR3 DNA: TGTGCCAGCAGCTTAGGACAGCAAAACACTGAAGCTTTCTTT.

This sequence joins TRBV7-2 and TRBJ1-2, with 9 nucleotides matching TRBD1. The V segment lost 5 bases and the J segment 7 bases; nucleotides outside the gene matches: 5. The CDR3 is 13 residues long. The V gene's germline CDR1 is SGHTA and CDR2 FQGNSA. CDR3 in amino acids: CASSTDRGGGYTF. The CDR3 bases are TGTGCCAGCAGCACGGACAGGGGAGGTGGCTACACCTTC. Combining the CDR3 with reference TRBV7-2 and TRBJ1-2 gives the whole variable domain GAGVSQSPSNKVTEKGKDVELRCDPISGHTALYWYRQSLGQGLEFLIYFQGNSAPDKSGLPSDRFSAERTGGSVSTLTIQRTQQEDSAVYLCASSTDRGGGYTFGSGTRLTVV.

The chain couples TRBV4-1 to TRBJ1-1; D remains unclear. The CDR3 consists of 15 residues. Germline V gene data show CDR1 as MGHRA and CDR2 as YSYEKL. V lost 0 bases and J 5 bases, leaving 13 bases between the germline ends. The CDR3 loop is CASSQDRMGGTEAFF. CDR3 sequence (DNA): TGCGCCAGCAGCCAAGATCGGATGGGAGGGACTGAAGCTTTCTTT.

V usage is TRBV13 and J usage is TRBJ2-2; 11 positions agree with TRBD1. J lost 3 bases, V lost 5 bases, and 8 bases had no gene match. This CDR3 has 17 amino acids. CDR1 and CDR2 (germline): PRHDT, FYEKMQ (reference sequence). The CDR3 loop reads CASSTRTGGEDTGELFF. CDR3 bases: TGTGCCAGCAGCACCCGGACAGGGGGCGAGGACACCGGGGAGCTGTTTTTT.

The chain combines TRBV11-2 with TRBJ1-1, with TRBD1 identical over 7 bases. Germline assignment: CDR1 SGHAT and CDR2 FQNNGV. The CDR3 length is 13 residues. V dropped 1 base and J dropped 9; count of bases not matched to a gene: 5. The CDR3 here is CASSLATGQKAFF. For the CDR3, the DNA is TGTGCCAGCAGCTTAGCGACAGGGCAGAAAGCTTTCTTT.

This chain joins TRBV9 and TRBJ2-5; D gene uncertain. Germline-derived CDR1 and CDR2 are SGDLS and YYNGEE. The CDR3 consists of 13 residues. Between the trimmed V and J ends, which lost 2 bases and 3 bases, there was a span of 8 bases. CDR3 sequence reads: CASSVQSKETQYF. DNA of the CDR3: TGTGCCAGCAGCGTCCAATCTAAAGAGACCCAGTACTTC.

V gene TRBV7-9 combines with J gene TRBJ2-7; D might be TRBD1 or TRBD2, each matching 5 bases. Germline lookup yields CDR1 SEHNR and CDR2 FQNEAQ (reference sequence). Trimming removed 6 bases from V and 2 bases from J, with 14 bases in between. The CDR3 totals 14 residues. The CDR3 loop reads CASSYRDGAYEQYF. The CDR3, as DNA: TGTGCCAGCAGTTACCGGGACGGAGCCTACGAGCAGTACTTC.

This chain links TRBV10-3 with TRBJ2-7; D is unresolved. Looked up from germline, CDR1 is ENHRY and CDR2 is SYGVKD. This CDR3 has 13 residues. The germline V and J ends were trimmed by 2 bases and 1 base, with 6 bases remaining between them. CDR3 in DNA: TGTGCCATCAGTGAGCCCCCATCCTACGAGCAGTACTTC. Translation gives CAISEPPSYEQYF.

Written as DNA, the CDR3 is TGCGCCAGCAGACGACTAGCGGGCTACACAGATACGCAGTATTTT. Encoded protein: CASRRLAGYTDTQYF. The chain is built from TRBV4-1 and TRBJ2-3, with 10 nucleotides matching TRBD2. The V gene end was trimmed by 6 bases and the J gene end by 2 bases; junction bases not matched to a gene: 5. This CDR3 is 15 amino acids long. CDR1 is MGHRA, CDR2 YSYEKL, per germline.

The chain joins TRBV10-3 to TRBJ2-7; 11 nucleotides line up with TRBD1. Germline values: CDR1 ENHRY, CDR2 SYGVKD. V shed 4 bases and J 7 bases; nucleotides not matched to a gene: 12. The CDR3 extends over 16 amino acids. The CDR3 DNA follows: TGTGCCATCAGTGGTCCCCCGGGACAGGGGGTGTTAGAGCAGTACTTC. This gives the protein CAISGPPGQGVLEQYF.